The 12 T cell receptor beta chains given below trace back to one sample, sequenced in a study of cytomegalovirus exposure and HLA in healthy donors. The PCR was carried out with 60 Vbeta primers and 13 Jbeta primers. Repertoires were generated with immunoSEQ multiplex PCR, while TCRdb's copy carries only in-frame clones and drops some. The sample lists more than 150,000 clones; more than 85% were seen once. Sequenced sample: PBMCs. These receptors originate from a girl younger than two in good health and CMV-seronegative.

The CDR3 nucleotides read TGTGCCAGCAGCCCGGGGACAGGCCGTCAAGAGACCCAGTACTTC. It codes for CASSPGTGRQETQYF. The chain joins TRBV7-9 to TRBJ2-5, with 8 positions matching TRBD1. Germline-derived CDR1 and CDR2 are SEHNR and FQNEAQ (reference sequence). This CDR3 spans 15 amino acids. J lost 2 bases, V lost 5 bases, and 7 bases had no gene match. The full variable domain, in which reference TRBV7-9 and TRBJ2-5 provide the parts outside the CDR3, is DTGVSQNPRHKITKRGQNVTFRCDPISEHNRLYWYRQTLGQGPEFLTYFQNEAQLEKSRLLSDRFSAERPKGSFSTLEIQRTEQGDSAMYLCASSPGTGRQETQYFGPGTRLLVL.

V gene TRBV6-6 combines with J gene TRBJ1-1; possibly TRBD1 for D (6 bases). From germline, CDR1 is MNHNY and CDR2 SVGAGI (reference sequence). This CDR3 comprises 14 residues. Trimming took 2 bases from V and 0 from J, leaving 7 bases between them. The CDR3 loop is CASSYGQLNTEAFF. The CDR3 coding sequence is TGTGCCAGCAGTTACGGACAGTTGAACACTGAAGCTTTCTTT.

The chain recombines TRBV6-5 with TRBJ2-1, with no clear D. This CDR3 is built from 15 residues. Trimming stripped 3 bases from V and 6 bases from J, with 15 bases between. CDR1 is MNHEY and CDR2 is SVGAGI in the germline V gene. Written as DNA, the CDR3 is TGTGCCAGCAGTTATTTGTCCGCCCGCGGCAATGAGCAGTTCTTC. Residues: CASSYLSARGNEQFF.

CDR3 protein: CASSPGGTGNTIYF. DNA for the CDR3: TGTGCCAGTAGTCCCGGGGGGACCGGAAACACCATATATTTT. The V call is TRBV19, the J call TRBJ1-3; D might be TRBD1 (5 bases). V gave up 5 bases and J gave up 4 bases, with 12 bases separating them. Germline V lookup: CDR1 LNHDA, CDR2 SQIVND (reference sequence). CDR3 length: 14 residues. The full variable domain, completed using reference TRBV19 and TRBJ1-3, is DGGITQSPKYLFRKEGQNVTLSCEQNLNHDAMYWYRQDPGQGLRLIYYSQIVNDFQKGDIAEGYSVSREKKESFPLTVTSAQKNPTAFYLCASSPGGTGNTIYFGEGSWLTVV.

V is TRBV4-2 and J is TRBJ2-6, with a weak D call TRBD2 (6 bases). V was pared by 0 bases and J by 0 bases, with 12 bases between. Germline CDR1 LGHNA, CDR2 YNFKEQ. This CDR3 is built from 18 residues. Here the CDR3 DNA reads TGTGCCAGCAGCCAAGACCCCTCGGGGGACTCTGGGGCCAACGTCCTGACTTTC. This gives the protein CASSQDPSGDSGANVLTF.

The chain recombines TRBV7-6 with TRBJ2-1; 7 nucleotides match TRBD2. The length of the CDR3 is 18 residues. Germline CDR1 SGHVS, CDR2 FNYEAQ. After removal of 1 base from V and 0 bases from J, the junction contained 9 bases not matched to a gene. The CDR3: CASSLGSNGGSSYNEQFF. CDR3 DNA: TGTGCCAGCAGCTTAGGTTCGAATGGCGGGAGCTCCTACAATGAGCAGTTCTTC.

The chain combines TRBV7-6 with TRBJ2-7, with no clear D. Trimming cost V 2 bases and J 7 bases, with 15 bases left between them. Germline values: CDR1 SGHVS, CDR2 FNYEAQ. There are 14 residues in the CDR3. Here the CDR3 reads CASSLRALLGEQYF. The CDR3 bases are TGTGCCAGCAGCTTAAGAGCGCTGTTGGGTGAGCAGTACTTC.

This clone was observed a few times. The V and J genes are TRBV11-2 and TRBJ2-1, with 7 bases fitting TRBD1. V was pared by 4 bases and J by 5 bases, with 8 bases of the junction left unmatched. Germline V gives CDR1 SGHAT, CDR2 FQNNGV. This CDR3 has 15 residues. Here the CDR3 reads CASSSGQRTHNEQFF. In nucleotides, the CDR3 is TGTGCCAGCAGCTCGGGACAGCGGACCCACAATGAGCAGTTCTTC. The complete variable domain, with remaining parts taken from reference TRBV11-2 and TRBJ2-1, reads EAGVAQSPRYKIIEKRQSVAFWCNPISGHATLYWYQQILGQGPKLLIQFQNNGVVDDSQLPKDRFSAERLKGVDSTLKIQPAKLEDSAVYLCASSSGQRTHNEQFFGPGTRLTVL.

V gene TRBV30 combines with J gene TRBJ1-1; 7 bases match TRBD1. Germline CDR1 reads GTSNPN; CDR2 reads SVGIG (reference sequence). The V and J ends lost 5 bases and 8 bases, in that order; junction bases with no gene match: 8. The length of the CDR3 is 12 residues. The CDR3 nucleotides read TGTGCCTGGCGAACAGGGGTTTCGGAAGCTTTCTTT. Amino acids: CAWRTGVSEAFF.

In this sample, this clone turned up a few times. The chain couples TRBV6-5 to TRBJ2-7; 10 nucleotides line up with TRBD2. With 5 bases clipped from V and 3 bases from J, the junction kept 7 bases outside the gene matches. CDR1 is MNHEY and CDR2 is SVGAGI in the germline V gene. The CDR3 loop spans 15 amino acids. DNA for the CDR3: TGTGCCAGCAGTAGAAGGACTAGCGGCAGCTACGAGCAGTACTTC. Translation gives CASSRRTSGSYEQYF.

This rearrangement joins TRBV4-1 to TRBJ2-7; 10 bases are shared with TRBD1. The CDR3 consists of 17 residues. Losses at the gene ends were 1 base for V and 7 bases for J; bases not matched to a gene: 13. Per germline, CDR1 MGHRA and CDR2 YSYEKL. Here the CDR3 reads CASSQVRSGTGDQEQYF. The CDR3 DNA reads TGCGCCAGCAGCCAAGTCCGCTCTGGGACAGGGGATCAAGAGCAGTACTTC.

The V and J genes are TRBV11-3 and TRBJ2-5, with a tentative D call TRBD2 (5 bases). Germline CDR1 reads SGHNT; CDR2 reads YENEEA. The V and J ends lost 5 bases and 0 bases respectively, with 10 bases between them. CDR3 length: 14 residues. CDR3 residues: CASSPATNQETQYF. The CDR3 DNA reads TGTGCCAGCAGCCCGGCGACTAACCAAGAGACCCAGTACTTC.